The present TCR beta chain was sequenced within a study of pediatric ulcerative colitis. The rectum was sampled with one to two pinch biopsies at colonoscopy. Generated by immunoSEQ multiplex PCR, the TCRdb table keeps only in-frame clones and is missing some. The table records 18,000 or so clones, around 74% of them present only once. What was sequenced was gut tissue. The clonotype comes from a boy aged 10-17 years with moderate ulcerative colitis.

CDR3 loop: CASSSTTHTGGDYGYTF. The CDR3 DNA is TGCGCCAGCAGCTCAACTACCCATACCGGGGGGGACTATGGCTACACCTTC. V and J are TRBV5-1 and TRBJ1-2; D possibly corresponds to TRBD1 (5 bases). Germline values: CDR1 SGHRS, CDR2 YFSETQ. This CDR3 spans 17 amino acids. V lost 3 bases and J lost 3, with 21 bases in between.